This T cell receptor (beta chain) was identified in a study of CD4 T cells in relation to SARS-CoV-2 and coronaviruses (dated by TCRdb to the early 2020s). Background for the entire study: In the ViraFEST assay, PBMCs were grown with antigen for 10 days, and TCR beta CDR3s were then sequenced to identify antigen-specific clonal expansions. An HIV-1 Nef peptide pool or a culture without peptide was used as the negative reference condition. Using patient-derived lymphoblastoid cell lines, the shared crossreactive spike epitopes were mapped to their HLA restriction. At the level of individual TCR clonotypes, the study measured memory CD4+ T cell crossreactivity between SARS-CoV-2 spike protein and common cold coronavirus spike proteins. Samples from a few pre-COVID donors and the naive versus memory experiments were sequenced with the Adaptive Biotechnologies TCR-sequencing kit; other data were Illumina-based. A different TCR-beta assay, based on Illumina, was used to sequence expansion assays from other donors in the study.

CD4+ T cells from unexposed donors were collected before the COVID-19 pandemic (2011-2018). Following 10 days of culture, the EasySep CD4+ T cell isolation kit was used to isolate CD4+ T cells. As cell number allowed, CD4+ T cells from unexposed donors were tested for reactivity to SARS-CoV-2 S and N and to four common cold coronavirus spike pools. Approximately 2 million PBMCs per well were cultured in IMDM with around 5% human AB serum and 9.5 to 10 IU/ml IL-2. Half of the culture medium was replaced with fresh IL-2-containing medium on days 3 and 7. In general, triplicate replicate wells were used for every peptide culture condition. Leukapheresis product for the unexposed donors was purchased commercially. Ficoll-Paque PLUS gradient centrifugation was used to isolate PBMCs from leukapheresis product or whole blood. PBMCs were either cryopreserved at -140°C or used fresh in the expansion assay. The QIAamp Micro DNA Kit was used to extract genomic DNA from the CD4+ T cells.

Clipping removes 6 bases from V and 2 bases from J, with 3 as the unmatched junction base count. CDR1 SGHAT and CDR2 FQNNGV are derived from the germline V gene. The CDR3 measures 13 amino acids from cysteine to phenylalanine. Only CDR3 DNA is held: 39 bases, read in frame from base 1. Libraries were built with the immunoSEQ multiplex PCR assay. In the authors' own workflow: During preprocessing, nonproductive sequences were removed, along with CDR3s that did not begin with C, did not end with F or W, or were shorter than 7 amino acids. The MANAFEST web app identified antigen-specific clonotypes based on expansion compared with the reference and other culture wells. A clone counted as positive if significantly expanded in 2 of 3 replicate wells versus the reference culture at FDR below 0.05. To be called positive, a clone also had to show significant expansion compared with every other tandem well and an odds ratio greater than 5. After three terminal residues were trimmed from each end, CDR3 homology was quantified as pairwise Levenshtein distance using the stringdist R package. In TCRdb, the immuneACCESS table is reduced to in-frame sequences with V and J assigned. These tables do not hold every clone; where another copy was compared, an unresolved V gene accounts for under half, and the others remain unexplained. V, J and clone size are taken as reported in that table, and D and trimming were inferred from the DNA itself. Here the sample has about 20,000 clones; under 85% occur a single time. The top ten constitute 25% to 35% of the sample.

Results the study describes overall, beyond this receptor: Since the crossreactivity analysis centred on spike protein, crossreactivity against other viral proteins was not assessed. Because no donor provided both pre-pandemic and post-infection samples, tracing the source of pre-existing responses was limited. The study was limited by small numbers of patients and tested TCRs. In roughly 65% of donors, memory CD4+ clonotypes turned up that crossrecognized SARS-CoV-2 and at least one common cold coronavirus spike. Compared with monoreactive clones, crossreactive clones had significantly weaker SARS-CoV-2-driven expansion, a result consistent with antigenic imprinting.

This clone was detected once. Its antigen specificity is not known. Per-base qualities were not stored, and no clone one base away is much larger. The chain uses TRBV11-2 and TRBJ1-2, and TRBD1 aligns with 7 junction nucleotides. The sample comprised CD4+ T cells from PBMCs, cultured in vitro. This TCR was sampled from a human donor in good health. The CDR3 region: CASSQGQNYGYTF. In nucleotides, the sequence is TGTGCCAGCAGTCAGGGACAGAACTATGGCTACACCTTC. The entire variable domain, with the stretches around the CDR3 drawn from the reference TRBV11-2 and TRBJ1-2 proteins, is EAGVAQSPRYKIIEKRQSVAFWCNPISGHATLYWYQQILGQGPKLLIQFQNNGVVDDSQLPKDRFSAERLKGVDSTLKIQPAKLEDSAVYLCASSQGQNYGYTFGSGTRLTVV.